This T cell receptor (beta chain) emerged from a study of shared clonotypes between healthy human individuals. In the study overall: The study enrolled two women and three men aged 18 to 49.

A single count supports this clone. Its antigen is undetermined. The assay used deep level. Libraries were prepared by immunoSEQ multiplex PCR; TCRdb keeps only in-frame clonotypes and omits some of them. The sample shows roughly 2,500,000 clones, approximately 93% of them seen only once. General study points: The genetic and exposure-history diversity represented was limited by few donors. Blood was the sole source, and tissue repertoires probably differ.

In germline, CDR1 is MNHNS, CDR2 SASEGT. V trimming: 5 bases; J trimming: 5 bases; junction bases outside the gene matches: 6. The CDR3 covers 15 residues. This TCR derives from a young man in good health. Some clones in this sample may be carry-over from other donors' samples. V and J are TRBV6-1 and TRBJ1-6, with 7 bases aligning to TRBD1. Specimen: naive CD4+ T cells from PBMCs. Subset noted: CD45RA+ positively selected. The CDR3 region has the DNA TGTGCCAGCAGTTCCCGGGACAGTGATAATTCACCCCTCCACTTT. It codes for CASSSRDSDNSPLHF.